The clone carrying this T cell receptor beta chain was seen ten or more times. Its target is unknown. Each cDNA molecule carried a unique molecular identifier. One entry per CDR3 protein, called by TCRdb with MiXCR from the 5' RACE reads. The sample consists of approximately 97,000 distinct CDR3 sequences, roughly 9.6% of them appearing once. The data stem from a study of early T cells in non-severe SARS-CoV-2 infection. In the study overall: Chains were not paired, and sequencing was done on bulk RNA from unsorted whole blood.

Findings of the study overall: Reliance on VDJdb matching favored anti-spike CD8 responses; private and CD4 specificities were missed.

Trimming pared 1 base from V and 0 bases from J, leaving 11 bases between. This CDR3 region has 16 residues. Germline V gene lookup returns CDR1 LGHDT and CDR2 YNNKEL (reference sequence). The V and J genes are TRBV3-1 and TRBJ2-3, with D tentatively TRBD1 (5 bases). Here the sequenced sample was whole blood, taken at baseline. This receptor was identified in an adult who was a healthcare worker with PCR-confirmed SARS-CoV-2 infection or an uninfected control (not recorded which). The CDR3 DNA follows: TGTGCCAGCAGCCAAGTAACGACAGCTAGCACAGATACGCAGTATTTT. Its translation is CASSQVTTASTDTQYF.